This T cell receptor beta chain was documented in a study of blood T cells in healthy people across ages. Germline V lookup: CDR1 ENHRY, CDR2 SYGVKD. V lost 2 bases, J lost 2 bases, and 2 bases stayed unmatched. This CDR3 region has 14 residues. This clonotype was detected once. Its specificity is not known. With a much larger clone just one base away, this may be a read error. Overall study findings and caveats: Long-lived donors exceeded aged donors in naive CD4+ cells and diversity.

A second PCR of 7 to 11 cycles used a sample-barcoded 5' primer and a J-beta primer mix. A single record per CDR3 protein comes from TCRdb applying MiXCR to the 5' RACE reads. The table lists about 730,000 distinct CDR3 sequences, more than 40% of them singletons, with 20% to 25% in the top ten. Donors were systemically healthy Caucasian individuals from Russia aged roughly 6 to 100 years. The specimen was blood. This receptor was obtained from a woman in her sixties or seventies in good health. The chain combines TRBV10-3 with TRBJ2-5; 7 nucleotides align to TRBD1. The CDR3 bases are TGTGCCATCAGTGAGCCGACAGGGCAAGAGACCCAGTACTTC. This sequence encodes CAISEPTGQETQYF.